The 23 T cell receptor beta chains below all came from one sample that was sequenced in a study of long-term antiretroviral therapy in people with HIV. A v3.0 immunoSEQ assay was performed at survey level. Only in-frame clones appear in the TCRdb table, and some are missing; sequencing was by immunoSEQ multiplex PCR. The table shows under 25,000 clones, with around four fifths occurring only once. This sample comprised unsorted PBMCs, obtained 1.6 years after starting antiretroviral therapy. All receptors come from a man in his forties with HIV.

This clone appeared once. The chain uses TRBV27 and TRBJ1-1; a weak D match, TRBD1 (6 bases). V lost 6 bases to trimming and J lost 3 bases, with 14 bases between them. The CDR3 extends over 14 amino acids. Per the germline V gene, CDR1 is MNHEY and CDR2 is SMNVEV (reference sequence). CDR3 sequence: CASSPPGEDTEAFF. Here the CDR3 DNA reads TGTGCCAGCAGCCCTCCAGGGGAGGACACTGAAGCTTTCTTT.

The CDR3 sequence is CASSLAGRGQAAVSGANVLTF. The CDR3 DNA reads TGTGCCAGCAGCTTAGCGGGACGGGGTCAGGCCGCGGTCTCTGGGGCCAACGTCCTGACTTTC. The V and J genes are TRBV7-6 and TRBJ2-6; the D gene could be TRBD1 or TRBD2 (5 bases each). The V end lost 0 bases, the J end lost 0 bases, and 21 bases lay between the germline ends. The CDR3 contains 21 residues. The germline gives CDR1 SGHVS, CDR2 FNYEAQ.

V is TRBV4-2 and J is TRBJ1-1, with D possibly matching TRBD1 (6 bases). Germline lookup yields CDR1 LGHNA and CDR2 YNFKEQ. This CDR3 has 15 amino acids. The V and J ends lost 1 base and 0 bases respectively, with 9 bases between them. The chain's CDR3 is CASSQGTAMNTEAFF. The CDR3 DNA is TGTGCCAGCAGCCAAGGGACAGCAATGAACACTGAAGCTTTCTTT.

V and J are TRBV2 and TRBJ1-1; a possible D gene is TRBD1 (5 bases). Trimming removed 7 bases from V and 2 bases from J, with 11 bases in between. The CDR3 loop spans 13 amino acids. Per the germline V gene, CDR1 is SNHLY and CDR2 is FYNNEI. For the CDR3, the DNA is TGTGCCAGCACCCCGGGACCCAACACTGAAGCTTTCTTT. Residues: CASTPGPNTEAFF.

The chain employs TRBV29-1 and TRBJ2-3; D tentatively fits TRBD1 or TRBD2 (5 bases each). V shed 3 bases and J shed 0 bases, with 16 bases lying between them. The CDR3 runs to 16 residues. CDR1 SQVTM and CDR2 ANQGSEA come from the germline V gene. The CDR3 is CSVEGTDITSTDTQYF. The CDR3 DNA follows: TGCAGCGTTGAGGGGACGGATATCACTAGCACAGATACGCAGTATTTT.

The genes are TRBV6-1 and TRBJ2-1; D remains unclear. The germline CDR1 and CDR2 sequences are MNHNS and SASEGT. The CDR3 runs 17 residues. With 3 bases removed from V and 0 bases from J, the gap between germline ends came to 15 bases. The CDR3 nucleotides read TGTGCCAGCAGTGATCTTAACACGGGCCACTCCTACAATGAGCAGTTCTTC. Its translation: CASSDLNTGHSYNEQFF.

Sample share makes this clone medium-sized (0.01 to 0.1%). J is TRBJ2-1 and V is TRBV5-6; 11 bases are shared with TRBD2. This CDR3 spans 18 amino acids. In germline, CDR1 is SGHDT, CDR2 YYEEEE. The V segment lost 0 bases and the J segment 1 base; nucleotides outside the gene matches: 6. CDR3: CASSLEPSGRISYNEQFF. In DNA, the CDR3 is TGTGCCAGCAGCTTGGAGCCTAGCGGGAGGATATCCTACAATGAGCAGTTCTTC. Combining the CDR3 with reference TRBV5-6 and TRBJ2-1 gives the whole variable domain DAGVTQSPTHLIKTRGQQVTLRCSPKSGHDTVSWYQQALGQGPQFIFQYYEEEERQRGNFPDRFSGHQFPNYSSELNVNALLLGDSALYLCASSLEPSGRISYNEQFFGPGTRLTVL.

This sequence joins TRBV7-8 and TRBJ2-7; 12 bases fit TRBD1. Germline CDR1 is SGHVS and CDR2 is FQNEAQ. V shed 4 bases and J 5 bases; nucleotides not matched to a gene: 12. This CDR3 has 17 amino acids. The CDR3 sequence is CASSSTWDRGRQDEQYF. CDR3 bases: TGTGCCAGCAGCTCTACCTGGGACAGGGGGCGCCAAGACGAGCAGTACTTC. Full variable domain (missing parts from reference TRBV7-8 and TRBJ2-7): GAGVSQSPRYKVAKRGQDVALRCDPISGHVSLFWYQQALGQGPEFLTYFQNEAQLDKSGLPSDRFFAERPEGSVSTLKIQRTQQEDSAVYLCASSSTWDRGRQDEQYFGPGTRLTVT.

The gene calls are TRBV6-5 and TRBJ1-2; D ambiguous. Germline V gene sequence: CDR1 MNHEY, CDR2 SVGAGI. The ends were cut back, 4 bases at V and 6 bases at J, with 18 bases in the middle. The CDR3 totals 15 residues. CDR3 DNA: TGTGCCAGCAGTTCAAGTATAGAGGGAGGCAATGGCTACACCTTC. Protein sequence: CASSSSIEGGNGYTF.

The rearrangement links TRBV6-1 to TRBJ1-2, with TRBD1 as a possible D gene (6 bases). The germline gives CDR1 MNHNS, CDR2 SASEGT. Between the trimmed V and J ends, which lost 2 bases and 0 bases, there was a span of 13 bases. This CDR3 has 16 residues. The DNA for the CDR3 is TGTGCCAGCAGTGAACACGGGGGCCGAGCTAACTATGGCTACACCTTC. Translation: CASSEHGGRANYGYTF.

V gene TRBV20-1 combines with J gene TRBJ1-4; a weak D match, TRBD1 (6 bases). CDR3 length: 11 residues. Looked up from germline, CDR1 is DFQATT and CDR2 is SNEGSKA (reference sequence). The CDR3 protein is CAGVNNEKLFF. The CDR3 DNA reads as TGCGCAGGGGTGAATAATGAAAAACTGTTTTTT.

The CDR3 sequence is CASSLIPAYSNQPQHF. CDR3 DNA sequence: TGTGCCAGCAGCTTGATTCCGGCTTATAGCAATCAGCCCCAGCATTTT. V usage is TRBV5-8 and J usage is TRBJ1-5; D is undetermined. The CDR3 is 16 residues long. V was clipped by 1 base and J by 0 bases, with 11 bases between them. Per germline, CDR1 SGHTS and CDR2 YDEGEE.

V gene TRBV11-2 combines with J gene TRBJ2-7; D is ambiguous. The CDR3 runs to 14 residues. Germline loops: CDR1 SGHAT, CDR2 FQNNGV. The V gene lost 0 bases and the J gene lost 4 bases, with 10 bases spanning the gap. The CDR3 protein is CASSLESNDYEQYF. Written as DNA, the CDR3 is TGTGCCAGCAGCTTAGAATCCAATGATTACGAGCAGTACTTC.

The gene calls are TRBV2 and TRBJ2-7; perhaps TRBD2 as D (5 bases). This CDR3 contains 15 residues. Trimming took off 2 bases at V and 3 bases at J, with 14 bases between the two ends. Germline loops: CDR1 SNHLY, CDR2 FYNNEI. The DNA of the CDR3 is TGTGCCAGCAGTGAACGTAAGACGGGATTCTACGAGCAGTACTTC. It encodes CASSERKTGFYEQYF.

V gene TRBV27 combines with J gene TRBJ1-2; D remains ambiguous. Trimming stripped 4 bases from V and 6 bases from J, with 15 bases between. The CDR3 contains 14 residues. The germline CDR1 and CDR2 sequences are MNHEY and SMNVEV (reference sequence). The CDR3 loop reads CASSSLASLHGYTF. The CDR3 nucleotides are TGTGCCAGCAGTTCCCTAGCATCGTTGCATGGCTACACCTTC.

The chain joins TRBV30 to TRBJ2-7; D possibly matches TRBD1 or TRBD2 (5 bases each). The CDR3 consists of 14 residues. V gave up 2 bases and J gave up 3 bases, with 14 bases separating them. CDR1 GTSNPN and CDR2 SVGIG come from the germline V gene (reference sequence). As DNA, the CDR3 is TGTGCCTGGAGTATGGGAGTGGGGGACTACGAGCAGTACTTC. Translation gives CAWSMGVGDYEQYF.

CDR3 amino acids: CASSVGQAEHYEQYF. CDR3 DNA: TGTGCCAGCAGCGTAGGGCAGGCCGAACACTACGAGCAGTACTTC. The chain is built from TRBV9 and TRBJ2-7; D unclear. CDR1 SGDLS and CDR2 YYNGEE come from the germline V gene. CDR3 length: 15 amino acids. Trimming took off 0 bases at V and 3 bases at J, with 13 bases between the two ends.

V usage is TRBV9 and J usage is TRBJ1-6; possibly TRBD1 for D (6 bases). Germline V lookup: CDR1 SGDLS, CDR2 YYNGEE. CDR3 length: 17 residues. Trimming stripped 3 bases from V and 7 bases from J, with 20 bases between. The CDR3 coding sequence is TGTGCCAGCAGCGGCACTGGGACACAACCCTTCAATTCACCCCTCCACTTT. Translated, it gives CASSGTGTQPFNSPLHF.

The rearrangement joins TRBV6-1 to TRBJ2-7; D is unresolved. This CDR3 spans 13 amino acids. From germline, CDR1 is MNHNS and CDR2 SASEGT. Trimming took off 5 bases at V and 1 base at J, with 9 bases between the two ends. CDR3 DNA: TGTGCCAGCAGTTTGGCAGAATCCTACGAGCAGTACTTC. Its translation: CASSLAESYEQYF.

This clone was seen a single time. In nucleotides, the CDR3 is TGTGCCAGCAGCTCGGGGACAGGGGGCCGCAATGAGCAGTTCTTC. Protein product: CASSSGTGGRNEQFF. V gene TRBV7-3 combines with J gene TRBJ2-1; TRBD1 aligns across 12 bases. Trimming took 4 bases from V and 6 from J; bases not matched to a gene: 4. The CDR3 covers 15 residues. Germline loops: CDR1 SGHTA, CDR2 FQGTGA.

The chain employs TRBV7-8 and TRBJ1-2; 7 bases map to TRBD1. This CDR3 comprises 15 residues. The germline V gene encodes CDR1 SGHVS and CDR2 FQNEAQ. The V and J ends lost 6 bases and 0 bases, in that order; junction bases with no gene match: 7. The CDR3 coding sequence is TGTGCCAGCAGAAAGGGGACAGAGGCTAACTATGGCTACACCTTC. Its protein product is CASRKGTEANYGYTF.

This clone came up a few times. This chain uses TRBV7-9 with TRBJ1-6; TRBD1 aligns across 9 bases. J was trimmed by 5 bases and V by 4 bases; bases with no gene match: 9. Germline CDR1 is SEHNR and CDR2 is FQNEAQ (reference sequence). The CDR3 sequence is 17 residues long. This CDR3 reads CASSSTTGTGNNSPLHF. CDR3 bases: TGTGCCAGCAGCTCAACTACCGGGACAGGGAATAATTCACCCCTCCACTTT. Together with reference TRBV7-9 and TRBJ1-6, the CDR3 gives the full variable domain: DTGVSQNPRHKITKRGQNVTFRCDPISEHNRLYWYRQTLGQGPEFLTYFQNEAQLEKSRLLSDRFSAERPKGSFSTLEIQRTEQGDSAMYLCASSSTTGTGNNSPLHFGNGTRLTVT.

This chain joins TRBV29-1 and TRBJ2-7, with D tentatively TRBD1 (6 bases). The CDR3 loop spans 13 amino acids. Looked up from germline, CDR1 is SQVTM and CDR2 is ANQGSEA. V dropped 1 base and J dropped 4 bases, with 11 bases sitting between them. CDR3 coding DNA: TGCAGCGTTGAAGGCCAGGGGCAGTACGAGCAGTACTTC. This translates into CSVEGQGQYEQYF.